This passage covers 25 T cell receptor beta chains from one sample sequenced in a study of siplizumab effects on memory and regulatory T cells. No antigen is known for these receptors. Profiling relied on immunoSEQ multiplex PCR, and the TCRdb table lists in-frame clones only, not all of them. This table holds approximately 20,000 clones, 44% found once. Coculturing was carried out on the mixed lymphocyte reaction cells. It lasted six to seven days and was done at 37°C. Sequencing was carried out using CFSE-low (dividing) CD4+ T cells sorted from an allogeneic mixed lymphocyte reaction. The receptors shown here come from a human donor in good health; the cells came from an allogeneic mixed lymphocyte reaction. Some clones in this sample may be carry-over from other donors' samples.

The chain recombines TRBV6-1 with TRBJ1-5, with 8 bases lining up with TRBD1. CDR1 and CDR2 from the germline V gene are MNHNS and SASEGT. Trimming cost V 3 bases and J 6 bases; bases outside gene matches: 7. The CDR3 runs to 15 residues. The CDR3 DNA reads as TGTGCCAGCAGTGATAGGATTGGACAGGGTCAGCCCCAGCATTTT. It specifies CASSDRIGQGQPQHF.

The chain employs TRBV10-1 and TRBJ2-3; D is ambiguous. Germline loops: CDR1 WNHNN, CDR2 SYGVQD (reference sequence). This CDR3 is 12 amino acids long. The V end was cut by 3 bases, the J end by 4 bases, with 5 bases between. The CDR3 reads CASSDGADTQYF. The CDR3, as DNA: TGCGCCAGCAGTGATGGGGCAGATACGCAGTATTTT.

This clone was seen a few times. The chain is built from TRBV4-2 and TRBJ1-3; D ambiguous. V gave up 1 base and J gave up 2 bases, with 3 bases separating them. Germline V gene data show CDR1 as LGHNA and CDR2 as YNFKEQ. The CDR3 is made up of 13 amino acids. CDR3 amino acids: CASSQVAGNTIYF. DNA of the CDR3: TGTGCCAGCAGCCAAGTAGCTGGAAACACCATATATTTT.

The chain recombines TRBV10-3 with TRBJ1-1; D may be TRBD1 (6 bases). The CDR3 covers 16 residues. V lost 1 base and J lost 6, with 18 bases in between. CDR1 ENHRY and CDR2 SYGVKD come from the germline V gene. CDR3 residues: CAISEWSGDGPAEAFF. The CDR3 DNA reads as TGTGCCATCAGTGAGTGGTCAGGGGACGGCCCCGCTGAAGCTTTCTTT.

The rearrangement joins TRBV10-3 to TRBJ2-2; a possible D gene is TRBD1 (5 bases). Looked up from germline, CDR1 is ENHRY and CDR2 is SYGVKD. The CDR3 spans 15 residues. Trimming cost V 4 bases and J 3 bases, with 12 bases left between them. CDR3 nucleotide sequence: TGTGCCATCAGTGGGCAAGGCAGGGACACCGGGGAGCTGTTTTTT. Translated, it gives CAISGQGRDTGELFF.

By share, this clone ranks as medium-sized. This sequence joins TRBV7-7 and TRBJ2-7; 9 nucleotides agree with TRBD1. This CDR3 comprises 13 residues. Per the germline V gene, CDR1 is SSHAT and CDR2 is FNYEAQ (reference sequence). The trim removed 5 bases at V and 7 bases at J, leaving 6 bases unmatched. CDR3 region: CASSRTGVGEQYF. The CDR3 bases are TGTGCCAGCAGCAGGACAGGGGTGGGGGAGCAGTACTTC.

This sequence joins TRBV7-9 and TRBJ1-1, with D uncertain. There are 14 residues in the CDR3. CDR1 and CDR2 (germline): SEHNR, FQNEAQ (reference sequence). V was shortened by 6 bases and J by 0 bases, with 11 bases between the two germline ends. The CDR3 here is CASRFGELNTEAFF. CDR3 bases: TGTGCCAGCAGATTCGGTGAATTGAACACTGAAGCTTTCTTT.

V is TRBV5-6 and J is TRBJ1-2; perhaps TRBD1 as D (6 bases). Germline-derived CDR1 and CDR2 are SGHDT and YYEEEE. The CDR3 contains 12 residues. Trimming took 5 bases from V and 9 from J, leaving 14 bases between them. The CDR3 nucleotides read TGTGCCAGCAGGTTTCTCAGGGGTAGCTACACCTTC. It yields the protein CASRFLRGSYTF.

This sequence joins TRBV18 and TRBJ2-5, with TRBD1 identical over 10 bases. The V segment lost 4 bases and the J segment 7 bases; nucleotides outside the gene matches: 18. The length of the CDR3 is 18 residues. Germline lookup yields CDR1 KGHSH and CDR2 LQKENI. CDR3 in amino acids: CASSLGPRWDRGRGTQYF. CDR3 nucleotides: TGTGCCAGCTCACTTGGGCCCCGTTGGGACAGGGGACGAGGGACCCAGTACTTC.

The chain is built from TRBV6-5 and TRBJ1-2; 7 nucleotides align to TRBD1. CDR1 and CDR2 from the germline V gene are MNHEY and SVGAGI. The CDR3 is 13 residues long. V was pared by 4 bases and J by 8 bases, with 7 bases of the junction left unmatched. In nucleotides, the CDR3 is TGTGCCAGCAGTTCCCAGGGGGTTTGGGGCTACACCTTC. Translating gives CASSSQGVWGYTF.

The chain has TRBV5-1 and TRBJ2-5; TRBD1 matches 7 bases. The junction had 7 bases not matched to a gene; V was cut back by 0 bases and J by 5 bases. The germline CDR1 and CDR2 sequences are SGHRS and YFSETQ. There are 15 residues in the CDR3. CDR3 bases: TGCGCCAGCAGCTTGGGGTATACAGGGGCCGAGACCCAGTACTTC. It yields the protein CASSLGYTGAETQYF. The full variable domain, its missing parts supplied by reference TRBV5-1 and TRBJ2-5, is KAGVTQTPRYLIKTRGQQVTLSCSPISGHRSVSWYQQTPGQGLQFLFEYFSETQRNKGNFPGRFSGRQFSNSRSEMNVSTLELGDSALYLCASSLGYTGAETQYFGPGTRLLVL.

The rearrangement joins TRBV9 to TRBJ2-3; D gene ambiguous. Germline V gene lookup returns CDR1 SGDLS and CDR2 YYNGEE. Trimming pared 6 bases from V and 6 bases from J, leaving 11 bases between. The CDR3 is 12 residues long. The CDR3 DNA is TGTGCCAGCACCCCCCACATTGATACGCAGTATTTT. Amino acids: CASTPHIDTQYF.

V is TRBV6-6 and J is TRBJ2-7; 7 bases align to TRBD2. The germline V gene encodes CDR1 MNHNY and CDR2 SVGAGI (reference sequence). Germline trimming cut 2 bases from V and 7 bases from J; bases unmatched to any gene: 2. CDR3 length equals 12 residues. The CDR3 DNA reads TGTGCCAGCAGTTACCCGGGGGGTGAGCAGTACTTC. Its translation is CASSYPGGEQYF.

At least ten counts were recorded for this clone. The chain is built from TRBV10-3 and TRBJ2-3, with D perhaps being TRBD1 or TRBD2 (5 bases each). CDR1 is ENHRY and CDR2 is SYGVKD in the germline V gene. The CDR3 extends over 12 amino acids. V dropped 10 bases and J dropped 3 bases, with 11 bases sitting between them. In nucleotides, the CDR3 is TGTGCCACCGGGACCTGGACAGATACGCAGTATTTT. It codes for CATGTWTDTQYF.

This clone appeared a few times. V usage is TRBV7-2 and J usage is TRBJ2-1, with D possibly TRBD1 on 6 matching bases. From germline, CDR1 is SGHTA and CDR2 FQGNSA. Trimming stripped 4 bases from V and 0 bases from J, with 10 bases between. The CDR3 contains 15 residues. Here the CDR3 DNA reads TGTGCCAGCAGCTGGGACATTAACTCCTACAATGAGCAGTTCTTC. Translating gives CASSWDINSYNEQFF.

In DNA form, the CDR3 reads TGTGCCAGCAGCCGGGACAGGGGGTTTGAAGCTTTCTTT. Translation gives CASSRDRGFEAFF. The J gene is TRBJ1-1, the V gene TRBV5-6, with TRBD1 identical over 11 bases. The length of the CDR3 is 13 residues. Germline V CDR1 and CDR2: SGHDT, YYEEEE. V lost 4 bases, J lost 7 bases, and 3 bases stayed unmatched.

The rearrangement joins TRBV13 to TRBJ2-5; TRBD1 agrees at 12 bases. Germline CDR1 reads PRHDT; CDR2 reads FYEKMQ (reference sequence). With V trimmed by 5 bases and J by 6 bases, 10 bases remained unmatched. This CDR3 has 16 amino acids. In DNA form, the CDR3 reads TGTGCCAGCAGCCCTTCGGCAGGGGACAGGGGGCAGACCCAGTACTTC. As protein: CASSPSAGDRGQTQYF. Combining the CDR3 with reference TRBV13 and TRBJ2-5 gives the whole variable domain AAGVIQSPRHLIKEKRETATLKCYPIPRHDTVYWYQQGPGQDPQFLISFYEKMQSDKGSIPDRFSAQQFSDYHSELNMSSLELGDSALYFCASSPSAGDRGQTQYFGPGTRLLVL.

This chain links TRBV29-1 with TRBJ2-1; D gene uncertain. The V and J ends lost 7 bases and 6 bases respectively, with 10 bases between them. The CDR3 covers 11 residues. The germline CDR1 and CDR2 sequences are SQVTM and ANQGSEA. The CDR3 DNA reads TGCAGCGCCGGCGGCCTCAATGAGCAGTTCTTC. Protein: CSAGGLNEQFF.

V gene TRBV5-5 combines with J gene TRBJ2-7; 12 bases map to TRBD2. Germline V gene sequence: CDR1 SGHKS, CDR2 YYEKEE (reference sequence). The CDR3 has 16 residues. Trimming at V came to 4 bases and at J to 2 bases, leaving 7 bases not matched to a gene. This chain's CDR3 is CASSATGTSGPYEQYF. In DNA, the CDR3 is TGTGCCAGCAGCGCGACCGGGACTAGCGGGCCCTACGAGCAGTACTTC.

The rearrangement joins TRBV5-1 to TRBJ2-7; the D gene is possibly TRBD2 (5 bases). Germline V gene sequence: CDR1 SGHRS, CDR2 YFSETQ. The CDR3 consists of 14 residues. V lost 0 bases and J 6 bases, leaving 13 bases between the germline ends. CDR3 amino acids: CASSLGLARTEQYF. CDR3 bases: TGCGCCAGCAGCTTGGGGCTAGCAAGGACCGAGCAGTACTTC.

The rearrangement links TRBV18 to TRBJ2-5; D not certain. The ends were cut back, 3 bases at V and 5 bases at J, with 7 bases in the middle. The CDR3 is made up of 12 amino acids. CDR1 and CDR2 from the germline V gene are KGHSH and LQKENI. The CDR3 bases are TGTGCCAGCTCACCCCTCGCGGAGACCCAGTACTTC. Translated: CASSPLAETQYF. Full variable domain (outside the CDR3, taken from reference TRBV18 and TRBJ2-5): NAGVMQNPRHLVRRRGQEARLRCSPMKGHSHVYWYRQLPEEGLKFMVYLQKENIIDESGMPKERFSAEFPKEGPSILRIQQVVRGDSAAYFCASSPLAETQYFGPGTRLLVL.

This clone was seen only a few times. The CDR3 region has the DNA TGTGCCAGCAGTTGGGGACAGGAGTCTCACTATGGCTACACCTTC. This sequence encodes CASSWGQESHYGYTF. The rearrangement links TRBV6-6 to TRBJ1-2, with TRBD1 matching 8 bases. With V trimmed by 4 bases and J by 3 bases, 7 bases remained unmatched. The V gene's germline CDR1 is MNHNY and CDR2 SVGAGI (reference sequence). The length of the CDR3 is 15 residues.

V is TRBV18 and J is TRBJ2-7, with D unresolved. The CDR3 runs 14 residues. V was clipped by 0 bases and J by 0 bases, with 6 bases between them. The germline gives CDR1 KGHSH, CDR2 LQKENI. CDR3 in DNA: TGTGCCAGCTCACCACCGTCCCCCTCCTACGAGCAGTACTTC. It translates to CASSPPSPSYEQYF.

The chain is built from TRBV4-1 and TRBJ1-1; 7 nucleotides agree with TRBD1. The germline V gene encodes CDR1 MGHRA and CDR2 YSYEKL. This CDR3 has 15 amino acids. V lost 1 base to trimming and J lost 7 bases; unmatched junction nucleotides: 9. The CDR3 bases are TGCGCCAGCAGCCAAGGGATGACAGGGCGACGTGAAGCTTTCTTT. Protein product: CASSQGMTGRREAFF.

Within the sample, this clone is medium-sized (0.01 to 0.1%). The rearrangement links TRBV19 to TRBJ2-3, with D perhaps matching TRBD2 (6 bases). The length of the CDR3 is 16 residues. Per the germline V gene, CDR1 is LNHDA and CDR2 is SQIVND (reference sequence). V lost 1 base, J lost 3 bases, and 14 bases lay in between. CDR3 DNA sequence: TGTGCCAGTAGTATAGTAGCGGAGTTAAAAACAGATACGCAGTATTTT. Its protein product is CASSIVAELKTDTQYF.